This T cell receptor (beta chain) was retrieved from a study of T cell repertoires in cytomegalovirus infection. From the reads, TCRdb called clonotypes with MiXCR, one entry per CDR3 protein. The table shows roughly 160,000 distinct CDR3 sequences, with 20% to 25% occurring only once. The CDR3 has 15 amino acids. The trim removed 5 bases at V and 5 bases at J, leaving 10 bases unmatched. CDR1 is MNHEY, CDR2 SMNVEV, per germline (reference sequence). This clonotype was seen a few times. Its antigen is undetermined. The chain is built from TRBV27 and TRBJ2-5, with 8 nucleotides matching TRBD2. This material consisted of CD8+ T cells from cultured PBMCs, taken from culture after CMV antigen stimulation. The origin of this receptor is a human donor in good health (CMV status not recorded). Some clones in this sample may be carry-over from other donors' samples. CDR3 loop: CASSPGVAGYETQYF. CDR3 nucleotide sequence: TGTGCCAGCAGTCCCGGGGTAGCGGGGTATGAGACCCAGTACTTC.